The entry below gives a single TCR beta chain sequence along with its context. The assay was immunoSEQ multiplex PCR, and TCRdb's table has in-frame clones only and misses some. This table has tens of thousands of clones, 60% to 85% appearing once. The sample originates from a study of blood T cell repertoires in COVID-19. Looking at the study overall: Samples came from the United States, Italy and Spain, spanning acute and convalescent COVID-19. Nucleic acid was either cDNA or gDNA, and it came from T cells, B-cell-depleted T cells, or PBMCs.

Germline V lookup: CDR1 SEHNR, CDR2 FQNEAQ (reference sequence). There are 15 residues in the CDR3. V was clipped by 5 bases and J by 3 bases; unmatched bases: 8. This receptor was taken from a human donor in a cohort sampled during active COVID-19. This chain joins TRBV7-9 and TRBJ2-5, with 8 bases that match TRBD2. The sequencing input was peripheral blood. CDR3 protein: CASSPPGLVEETQYF. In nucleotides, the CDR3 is TGTGCCAGCAGCCCTCCGGGACTAGTGGAAGAGACCCAGTACTTC.